Reported below is one T cell receptor (beta chain). In the original analysis: Estimated nucleated cell counts came from reference gene primer amplification. Assay used: immunoSEQ multiplex PCR; TCRdb lists only in-frame clones, some missing. For V, J and clone size, that table is used; D and trimming come from the DNA. This repertoire shows 150,000 to 180,000 clones, 75% to 90% found once; its top ten account for roughly 15%. The data derive from a study of blood T cell repertoires in COVID-19. Study-wide context: Researchers got acute and convalescent COVID-19 samples from the United States, Italy and Spain.

This CDR3 contains 14 residues. CDR1 and CDR2 (germline): MNHEY, SVGAGI. Trimming removed 5 bases from V and 8 bases from J, with 19 bases in between. This clonotype was sampled from a woman aged 40 to 50 with acute or convalescent COVID-19. The chain combines TRBV6-5 with TRBJ2-7; possible D gene TRBD1, 6 bases. The source material was peripheral blood. CDR3: CASSPSGQLTQQYF. As DNA, the CDR3 is TGTGCCAGCAGTCCTTCGGGACAACTTACGCAGCAGTACTTC.